The clone carrying this T cell receptor beta chain was observed once. No antigen is known for it. At one end the junction does not follow the germline gene, possibly because of a read error. In TCRdb, the 5' RACE reads were re-called with MiXCR into one record per CDR3 protein. Among roughly 61,000 distinct CDR3 sequences listed, under 14% were seen once. This sample stems from a study of early T cells in non-severe SARS-CoV-2 infection. Study conclusions and caveats: Matching with VDJdb favored anti-spike CD8 responses (missing private and CD4 specificities).

Germline CDR1 and CDR2: GTSNPN and SVGIG (reference sequence). The CDR3 runs to 13 residues. This clonotype originated in an adult who was a healthcare worker with PCR-confirmed SARS-CoV-2 infection or an uninfected control (not recorded which). This chain joins TRBV30 and TRBJ1-1, with D possibly TRBD1 on 6 matching bases. Sequenced material: whole blood. The CDR3: CAWSAADRTDAFF. The CDR3 coding sequence is TGTGCCTGGAGTGCTGCCGACAGGACTGACGCTTTCTTT.